The next 30 T cell receptor beta chains were all read from a single sample in a study of T-cell reconstitution after alpha-beta-depleted transplantation in children. Using unique molecular identifiers, the investigators prepared the TCRbeta library. Each CDR3 protein is one row after TCRdb ran MiXCR on the PCR reads. The sample comprises approximately 520,000 distinct CDR3 sequences, 9.5% to 12% of which are singletons, and 14% rests with the top ten. The sample in question was PBMCs, mostly from graft donor cells, obtained 180 days after TCRalphabeta/CD19-depleted stem cell transplant. These receptors were taken from a female patient aged 2-9 years who had a stem cell transplant for aplastic anemia, so the T cells may come from the graft donor.

This clonotype was observed a handful of times. The chain carries TRBV6-5 and TRBJ1-4; perhaps TRBD1 as D (6 bases). V was cut by 4 bases and J by 5 bases, with 17 bases left in between. The CDR3 sequence is 16 residues long. From germline, CDR1 is MNHEY and CDR2 SVGAGI. The chain's CDR3 is CASSSATGWRNEKLFF. The CDR3 nucleotides read TGTGCCAGCAGTTCGGCAACAGGGTGGCGGAATGAAAAACTGTTTTTT.

This clonotype was counted only a few times. This chain uses TRBV7-2 with TRBJ2-5, with no clear D. V dropped 5 bases and J dropped 5 bases, with 18 bases sitting between them. From germline, CDR1 is SGHTA and CDR2 FQGNSA. CDR3 length equals 15 residues. CDR3: CASSGDGRRSETQYF. CDR3 DNA sequence: TGTGCCAGCAGCGGAGACGGACGCAGATCGGAGACCCAGTACTTC.

This chain connects TRBV6-6 to TRBJ2-7; 8 bases are shared with TRBD2. This CDR3 has 13 amino acids. Germline lookup yields CDR1 MNHNY and CDR2 SVGAGI (reference sequence). With V trimmed by 7 bases and J by 2 bases, 4 bases remained unmatched. CDR3 protein: CASTFGGAYEQYF. The DNA for the CDR3 is TGTGCCAGCACATTCGGGGGGGCCTACGAGCAGTACTTC.

Ten or more counts support this clonotype. The chain recombines TRBV20-1 with TRBJ2-2; 10 nucleotides line up with TRBD2. CDR3 length: 16 residues. The trim removed 0 bases at V and 5 bases at J, leaving 6 bases unmatched. The germline V gene encodes CDR1 DFQATT and CDR2 SNEGSKA (reference sequence). DNA for the CDR3: TGCAGTGCTAGAGATCCTAGCGGGAGTGGGACCGGGGAGCTGTTTTTT. It translates to CSARDPSGSGTGELFF.

In its sample, this clonotype was seen once. The chain is built from TRBV6-1 and TRBJ2-3; tentatively, D is TRBD1 (5 bases). Between the trimmed V and J ends, which lost 8 bases and 4 bases, there was a span of 28 bases. There are 18 residues in the CDR3. The V gene's germline CDR1 is MNHNS and CDR2 SASEGT. CDR3 DNA sequence: TGTGCCAGCCGGATGGTGGAGTCAGGGCTACGTGGGGCAGATACGCAGTATTTT. This translates into CASRMVESGLRGADTQYF.

Many counts were recorded for this clonotype. The chain joins TRBV29-1 to TRBJ2-7; TRBD1 matches at 7 bases. Trimming cost V 4 bases and J 3 bases; bases outside gene matches: 21. The CDR3 extends over 18 amino acids. Germline CDR1 and CDR2: SQVTM and ANQGSEA. The CDR3 sequence: CSVVGAGGTKRGSYEQYV. CDR3 nucleotide sequence: TGCAGCGTTGTTGGCGCAGGGGGTACGAAGCGCGGCAGCTACGAGCAGTACGTC.

V usage is TRBV10-3 and J usage is TRBJ2-2; D perhaps matches TRBD1 (6 bases). V shed 7 bases and J shed 2 bases, with 14 bases lying between them. The germline V gene encodes CDR1 ENHRY and CDR2 SYGVKD. CDR3 size: 15 residues. Here the CDR3 reads CAIKGKQGNTGELFF. The CDR3 coding sequence is TGTGCCATCAAGGGCAAACAGGGTAACACCGGGGAGCTGTTTTTT.

This clonotype was seen only a few times. V gene TRBV15 combines with J gene TRBJ2-2, with a possible D match to TRBD1 (7 bases). The germline V gene has CDR1 LNHNV and CDR2 YYDKDF (reference sequence). The germline V and J ends were trimmed by 1 base and 2 bases, with 11 bases remaining between them. The CDR3 consists of 16 residues. In DNA, the CDR3 is TGTGCCACCAGCAGAGCCCAGGGGGGAAACACCGGGGAGCTGTTTTTT. The encoded protein is CATSRAQGGNTGELFF.

The rearrangement links TRBV27 to TRBJ2-7, with D tentatively TRBD2 (6 bases). The V and J ends lost 1 base and 2 bases respectively, with 9 bases between them. Germline loops: CDR1 MNHEY, CDR2 SMNVEV (reference sequence). This CDR3 is 14 amino acids long. The CDR3 DNA follows: TGTGCCAGCAGTTTATTCGGGACTCCCTACGAGCAGTACTTC. Translation: CASSLFGTPYEQYF.

The chain links TRBV5-1 to TRBJ2-3; 9 bases are a match to TRBD2. CDR1 and CDR2 from the germline V gene are SGHRS and YFSETQ. Unmatched junction bases numbered 10, after V lost 7 bases and J lost 4 bases. The CDR3 sequence is 15 residues long. The CDR3 here is CASRPFSGSADTQYF. The CDR3, as DNA: TGCGCCAGCCGTCCTTTTAGCGGGAGTGCAGATACGCAGTATTTT.

This chain connects TRBV4-3 to TRBJ2-1; 11 bases are a match to TRBD2. From germline, CDR1 is LGHNA and CDR2 YSLEER. The CDR3 length is 18 residues. With 4 bases clipped from V and 1 base from J, the junction kept 9 bases outside the gene matches. In nucleotides, the CDR3 is TGCGCCAGCAGCCTCTCGGGACTAGCGGAAAGATCCTACAATGAGCAGTTCTTC. Translating gives CASSLSGLAERSYNEQFF.

This clonotype came up many times. V usage is TRBV28 and J usage is TRBJ2-5, with D possibly being TRBD2 (6 bases). The CDR3 covers 16 residues. V lost 3 bases and J lost 0, with 14 bases in between. Germline V gene data show CDR1 as MDHEN and CDR2 as SYDVKM. CDR3 amino acids: CASSFQRREYQETQYF. The CDR3 DNA follows: TGTGCCAGCAGTTTCCAAAGGAGGGAGTACCAAGAGACCCAGTACTTC.

The chain links TRBV7-3 to TRBJ2-2; D is unresolved. V lost 1 base, J lost 4 bases, and 13 bases lay in between. The CDR3 has 16 residues. Germline V gene data show CDR1 as SGHTA and CDR2 as FQGTGA. CDR3 amino acids: CASSLMPIISTGELFF. Here the CDR3 DNA reads TGTGCCAGCAGCTTAATGCCCATTATAAGCACCGGGGAGCTGTTTTTT.

The rearrangement links TRBV23-1 to TRBJ2-5; TRBD2 might be the D (6 bases). TRBV23-1 is an open reading frame whose function is uncertain. Trimming left V 7 bases short and J 2 bases short, with 11 bases between. The CDR3 totals 13 residues. The CDR3 region has the DNA TGCGCCAGCATCAGGCGGGATCAAGAGACCCAGTACTTC. Protein product: CASIRRDQETQYF.

This clonotype was counted only a few times. The chain recombines TRBV18 with TRBJ1-1; 9 positions agree with TRBD1. J lost 4 bases, V lost 1 base, and 10 bases had no gene match. This CDR3 region has 17 residues. Germline V gene sequence: CDR1 KGHSH, CDR2 LQKENI. In DNA form, the CDR3 reads TGTGCCAGCTCACCACACTGGGACAGGGTATGGAGCACTGAAGCTTTCTTT. Its protein product is CASSPHWDRVWSTEAFF.

This clonotype came up a few times. This chain uses TRBV7-9 with TRBJ2-2; 7 bases map to TRBD2. CDR1 and CDR2 from the germline V gene are SEHNR and FQNEAQ (reference sequence). This CDR3 comprises 16 residues. V shed 3 bases and J 4 bases; nucleotides not matched to a gene: 8. CDR3 amino acids: CASSLGGGSVTGELFF. In DNA form, the CDR3 reads TGTGCCAGCAGCTTGGGTGGCGGGAGCGTCACCGGGGAGCTGTTTTTT.

The chain combines TRBV24-1 with TRBJ2-3, with 8 bases fitting TRBD1. V shed 7 bases and J 3 bases; nucleotides not matched to a gene: 5. Germline CDR1 KGHDR, CDR2 SFDVKD. The CDR3 is 14 amino acids. The CDR3 region has the DNA TGTGCCACCAGCCCAGGGGGCTTGACAGATACGCAGTATTTT. It yields the protein CATSPGGLTDTQYF.

A word on this clonotype: One end of the junction is discordant with germline, which a read error may explain. CDR3 DNA: TGTGCCAGCAGCTTAGGAAGGGGTCGATACAATGACCAGTTCTTC. This sequence encodes CASSLGRGRYNDQFF. V usage is TRBV11-3 and J usage is TRBJ2-1; tentatively, D is TRBD1 (5 bases). Germline lookup yields CDR1 SGHNT and CDR2 YENEEA. The CDR3 loop spans 15 amino acids.

V gene TRBV20-1 combines with J gene TRBJ2-1, with 13 bases matching TRBD2. This CDR3 is built from 18 residues. The V and J ends lost 5 bases and 4 bases, in that order; junction bases with no gene match: 14. The V gene's germline CDR1 is DFQATT and CDR2 SNEGSKA (reference sequence). CDR3 DNA sequence: TGCAGTGCTCTTCCGGGGACTAGCGGGGCGGGCCCATACAATGAGCAGTTCTTC. Protein sequence: CSALPGTSGAGPYNEQFF.

This clonotype has at least ten counts. J is TRBJ1-2 and V is TRBV12-3 or TRBV12-4; D call uncertain. V lost 1 base, J lost 5 bases, and 2 bases lay in between. The CDR3 runs 11 residues. The CDR3 loop reads CASSLGYGYTF. CDR3 DNA: TGTGCCAGCAGTTTAGGGTATGGCTACACCTTC.

This clonotype was picked up a small number of times. CDR3 loop: CASSPGTGGRNQPQHF. The CDR3 nucleotides are TGTGCCAGCAGTCCCGGGACAGGGGGGCGCAATCAGCCCCAGCATTTT. The chain has TRBV11-2 and TRBJ1-5; 11 nucleotides match TRBD1. Germline CDR1 is SGHAT and CDR2 is FQNNGV. Trimming removed 6 bases from V and 2 bases from J; junction bases left unmatched: 6. This CDR3 contains 16 residues.

V and J are TRBV7-2 and TRBJ1-2; 9 nucleotides align to TRBD1. CDR3 length: 15 amino acids. The germline CDR1 and CDR2 sequences are SGHTA and FQGNSA. V gave up 5 bases and J gave up 4 bases; unmatched junction bases: 8. The CDR3: CASSNKGQGFYGYTF. The CDR3 coding sequence is TGTGCCAGCAGCAATAAAGGACAGGGGTTCTATGGCTACACCTTC. The full variable domain, rest sourced from reference TRBV7-2 and TRBJ1-2, is GAGVSQSPSNKVTEKGKDVELRCDPISGHTALYWYRQSLGQGLEFLIYFQGNSAPDKSGLPSDRFSAERTGGSVSTLTIQRTQQEDSAVYLCASSNKGQGFYGYTFGSGTRLTVV.

In this sample, this clonotype turned up a few times. V gene TRBV7-2 combines with J gene TRBJ2-5; the match to TRBD2 covers 9 bases. The CDR3 runs 15 residues. Losses at the gene ends were 1 base for V and 4 bases for J; bases not matched to a gene: 4. Germline CDR1 is SGHTA and CDR2 is FQGNSA. The CDR3 DNA follows: TGTGCCAGCAGCTTAGAAACTAGCGGGCGAGAGACCCAGTACTTC. Its translation is CASSLETSGRETQYF.

The V call is TRBV3-1, the J call TRBJ1-2; unclear D gene. V shed 0 bases and J shed 5 bases, with 10 bases lying between them. The CDR3 contains 14 residues. Germline assignment: CDR1 LGHDT and CDR2 YNNKEL (reference sequence). CDR3 sequence: CASSQETSGYGYTF. The CDR3 nucleotides are TGTGCCAGCAGCCAAGAGACGTCCGGGTATGGCTACACCTTC. Full variable domain (rest looked up from reference TRBV3-1 and TRBJ1-2): DTAVSQTPKYLVTQMGNDKSIKCEQNLGHDTMYWYKQDSKKFLKIMFSYNNKELIINETVPNRFSPKSPDKAHLNLHINSLELGDSAVYFCASSQETSGYGYTFGSGTRLTVV.

This clonotype has only one observation. V gene TRBV5-4 combines with J gene TRBJ1-5, with a weak D call TRBD1 (5 bases). The V end was cut by 1 base, the J end by 0 bases, with 11 bases between. There are 16 residues in the CDR3. Germline V lookup: CDR1 SGHNT, CDR2 YYREEE (reference sequence). The CDR3 protein is CASSLSPGPSNQPQHF. CDR3 sequence (DNA): TGTGCCAGCAGCTTGTCACCGGGACCTAGCAATCAGCCCCAGCATTTT.

The chain employs TRBV28 and TRBJ2-5; 12 positions match TRBD1. Per the germline V gene, CDR1 is MDHEN and CDR2 is SYDVKM. The CDR3 has 15 residues. V shed 6 bases and J 4 bases; nucleotides not matched to a gene: 6. The CDR3 sequence is CASRTSGQGAETQYF. The DNA for the CDR3 is TGTGCCAGCAGGACTTCGGGACAGGGGGCAGAGACCCAGTACTTC. The full variable domain, completed using reference TRBV28 and TRBJ2-5, is DVKVTQSSRYLVKRTGEKVFLECVQDMDHENMFWYRQDPGLGLRLIYFSYDVKMKEKGDIPEGYSVSREKKERFSLILESASTNQTSMYLCASRTSGQGAETQYFGPGTRLLVL.

The V and J genes are TRBV6-2 or TRBV6-3 and TRBJ1-2; D not resolved. Germline V gene lookup returns CDR1 MNHEY and CDR2 SVGEGT. This CDR3 spans 15 amino acids. V gave up 6 bases and J gave up 3 bases, with 17 bases separating them. CDR3 in DNA: TGTGCCAGCAGCCGATTGGGCTATCCGGACTATGGCTACACCTTC. Amino acids: CASSRLGYPDYGYTF.

The table lists this clonotype with a few counts. DNA for the CDR3: TGCAGCGTTTTGCGGCCTAGCCACCCCTACGAGCAGTACTTC. This encodes CSVLRPSHPYEQYF. The gene calls are TRBV29-1 and TRBJ2-7; perhaps TRBD2 as D (5 bases). The germline gives CDR1 SQVTM, CDR2 ANQGSEA. V was clipped by 5 bases and J by 2 bases, with 16 bases between them. The CDR3 runs 14 residues.

This chain links TRBV4-1 with TRBJ2-5; D unclear. Between the trimmed V and J ends, which lost 2 bases and 3 bases, there was a span of 16 bases. Germline V gives CDR1 MGHRA, CDR2 YSYEKL. CDR3 length: 16 residues. This CDR3 reads CASSQSYRPSKETQYF. DNA of the CDR3: TGCGCCAGCAGCCAATCGTACCGTCCGTCCAAAGAGACCCAGTACTTC.

The V gene is TRBV2, the J gene TRBJ2-1; D is undetermined. The CDR3 loop spans 12 amino acids. V lost 1 base to trimming and J lost 7 bases, with 5 bases between them. Germline values: CDR1 SNHLY, CDR2 FYNNEI. In DNA form, the CDR3 reads TGTGCCAGCAGTGAAGGCCCGAATGAGCAGTTCTTC. This translates into CASSEGPNEQFF.